This TCR beta chain stems from a study of cytomegalovirus exposure and HLA in healthy donors. Across the study: Most donors, 70% to 85% of roughly 400 genotyped, fell in the Caucasian-associated ancestry cluster. Study observations and caveats: Across all donors, roughly uniform sequencing depth was an assumption of the presence/absence analyses. The authors enumerated 180 or so TCR beta chains as linked to cytomegalovirus.

It was with 60 Vbeta and 13 Jbeta primers that the PCR ran. Assay: immunoSEQ multiplex PCR; the TCRdb copy retains only in-frame clones and omits some. The sample holds some 70,000 clones, over 75% seen once. The germline V gene encodes CDR1 GTSNPN and CDR2 SVGIG (reference sequence). This CDR3 spans 14 amino acids. Trimming at V came to 1 base and at J to 5 bases, leaving 4 bases not matched to a gene. About this clone: The antigen remains undetermined.

The chain joins TRBV30 to TRBJ2-1, with TRBD2 matching 8 bases. This TCR was recovered from a human donor in good health. Sequencing used PBMCs. The CDR3: CAWSGPGGDNEQFF. The CDR3 nucleotides read TGTGCCTGGAGTGGACCGGGGGGGGACAATGAGCAGTTCTTC.